These 5 T cell receptor beta chains were all obtained from the same sample, sequenced in a study of identical twins. Each CDR3 protein is one row after TCRdb ran MiXCR on the 5' RACE reads. This table holds about 200,000 distinct CDR3 sequences, under 10% found once. The same sample was also studied in work on yellow fever vaccine responses in identical twins.

Material: memory (CD45RO+) T cells sorted from blood. All receptors derive from a woman between 18 and 29 years old in good health.

This clonotype was found a few times. The rearrangement uses TRBV20-1 and TRBJ1-2, with 8 bases fitting TRBD1. V was pared by 5 bases and J by 4 bases, with 3 bases of the junction left unmatched. This CDR3 spans 12 amino acids. In germline, CDR1 is DFQATT, CDR2 SNEGSKA (reference sequence). CDR3: CSAGQGVYGYTF. CDR3 DNA: TGCAGTGCTGGACAGGGTGTCTATGGCTACACCTTC.

This clonotype was seen many times. The V call is TRBV7-9, the J call TRBJ2-2; TRBD1 is a possible D gene (5 bases). This CDR3 contains 16 residues. Per the germline V gene, CDR1 is SEHNR and CDR2 is FQNEAQ (reference sequence). V was cut by 5 bases and J by 1 base, with 14 bases left in between. DNA of the CDR3: TGTGCCAGCAGCGAACCGGCAGGGCTGAACACCGGGGAGCTGTTTTTT. Its protein product is CASSEPAGLNTGELFF.

This clonotype was recorded a few times. The chain combines TRBV28 with TRBJ2-7, with 8 bases aligning to TRBD1. The ends lost 6 bases at V and 6 bases at J; junction bases unmatched: 7. The CDR3 runs to 13 residues. CDR1 and CDR2 from the germline V gene are MDHEN and SYDVKM. The CDR3 protein is CASSWGQAGEQYF. Here the CDR3 DNA reads TGTGCCAGCAGCTGGGGACAGGCCGGCGAGCAGTACTTC.

The chain couples TRBV6-2 or TRBV6-3 to TRBJ2-3; D may be TRBD2 (6 bases). V was clipped by 5 bases and J by 7 bases, with 16 bases between them. This CDR3 is 14 amino acids long. Germline-derived CDR1 and CDR2 are MNHEY and SVGEGT. The CDR3 loop reads CASSPAGEPNTQYF. In DNA, the CDR3 is TGTGCCAGCAGTCCAGCGGGTGAGCCAAATACGCAGTATTTT.

This clonotype has ten or more counts. CDR3 DNA: TGTGCCAGCAGTAAGACGGGGCGGGCAGATACGCAGTATTTT. Its translation: CASSKTGRADTQYF. V gene TRBV6-1 combines with J gene TRBJ2-3; perhaps D is TRBD1 or TRBD2 (5 bases each). Trimming removed 5 bases from V and 4 bases from J, with 13 bases in between. The CDR3 runs 14 residues. Germline V gene lookup returns CDR1 MNHNS and CDR2 SASEGT.